The 29 T cell receptor beta chains reported below all come from one sample, sequenced in a study of Graves' ophthalmopathy and Graves' hyperthyroidism. From RNA, the CDR3 regions of TCR beta chains were amplified and sequenced. The library came from an HTBI-primed first-round RT-PCR and a second-round multiplex PCR. TCRdb passed the multiplex PCR reads through MiXCR, listing each CDR3 protein once. Of about 16,000 distinct CDR3 sequences in the sample, 45% to 55% are singletons; the top ten hold 25%. Sequenced input: peripheral blood. These receptors all come from a woman aged 40 to 50 with stable Graves' hyperthyroidism.

This clonotype is judged medium-sized. V usage is TRBV25-1 and J usage is TRBJ1-6; no clear D. The germline V gene encodes CDR1 MGHDK and CDR2 SYGVNS. V gave up 7 bases and J gave up 5 bases, with 9 bases separating them. CDR3 size: 13 residues. CDR3 sequence: CASTGIDNSPLHF. CDR3 in DNA: TGTGCCAGCACGGGGATCGATAATTCACCCCTCCACTTT.

This clonotype was observed at least ten times. V gene TRBV5-6 combines with J gene TRBJ2-5; D uncertain. With 1 base removed from V and 5 bases from J, the gap between germline ends came to 9 bases. CDR1 SGHDT and CDR2 YYEEEE come from the germline V gene. The CDR3 consists of 13 residues. CDR3 loop: CASSLTRLETQYF. In nucleotides, the CDR3 is TGTGCCAGCAGCTTGACACGGCTGGAGACCCAGTACTTC. The whole variable domain, remainder taken from reference TRBV5-6 and TRBJ2-5, is DAGVTQSPTHLIKTRGQQVTLRCSPKSGHDTVSWYQQALGQGPQFIFQYYEEEERQRGNFPDRFSGHQFPNYSSELNVNALLLGDSALYLCASSLTRLETQYFGPGTRLLVL.

The chain links TRBV12-5 to TRBJ2-1; 8 bases align to TRBD2. CDR3 length: 17 residues. J was trimmed by 8 bases and V by 1 base; bases with no gene match: 13. Per the germline V gene, CDR1 is LGHNT and CDR2 is FRNRAP. Here the CDR3 DNA reads TGTGCTAGTGGTTTGGGAGGCGGGGGGACCGCGAAGGATGAGCAGTTCTTC. Residues: CASGLGGGGTAKDEQFF. The full variable domain, rest sourced from reference TRBV12-5 and TRBJ2-1, is DARVTQTPRHKVTEMGQEVTMRCQPILGHNTVFWYRQTMMQGLELLAYFRNRAPLDDSGMPKDRFSAEMPDATLATLKIQPSEPRDSAVYFCASGLGGGGTAKDEQFFGPGTRLTVL.

There are a few counts of this clonotype. This chain connects TRBV6-5 to TRBJ1-1, with D uncertain. Between the trimmed V and J ends, which lost 0 bases and 6 bases, there was a span of 14 bases. The CDR3 has 15 residues. Germline assignment: CDR1 MNHEY and CDR2 SVGAGI. The chain's CDR3 is CASSYSFAHKPEAFF. The CDR3 DNA reads as TGTGCCAGCAGTTACTCGTTTGCCCATAAACCTGAAGCTTTCTTT.

Worth noting for this clonotype: Since a much larger clone is just one base distant, this may be a read error. This chain uses TRBV20-1 with TRBJ2-3; 8 bases are shared with TRBD2. Germline assignment: CDR1 DFQATT and CDR2 SNEGSKA (reference sequence). The CDR3 covers 16 residues. CDR3 residues: CSARDLGLAGTETQYF. The CDR3 DNA reads as TGCAGTGCTAGAGATCTTGGCCTAGCGGGCACAGAGACGCAGTATTTT.

This chain uses TRBV25-1 with TRBJ2-1; 13 bases are shared with TRBD2. The CDR3 covers 17 residues. Trimming removed 5 bases from V and 7 bases from J; junction bases left unmatched: 11. Germline V gene sequence: CDR1 MGHDK, CDR2 SYGVNS. This chain's CDR3 is CASSPPNGLAGDNEQFF. CDR3 sequence (DNA): TGTGCCAGCAGTCCCCCAAACGGACTAGCGGGAGATAATGAGCAGTTCTTC.

This clonotype appeared a few times. The rearrangement joins TRBV6-2 or TRBV6-3 to TRBJ2-1; 9 bases match TRBD1. The germline V gene has CDR1 MNHEY and CDR2 SVGEGT. This CDR3 is 21 amino acids long. V shed 4 bases, J shed 8 bases, and the junction held 27 bases outside the gene matches. CDR3 nucleotide sequence: TGTGCCAGCAGTTCGGTCCATGGCACAGGGGGCTTCGCGTCCAGTCCCGATGAGCAGTTCTTC. This codes for CASSSVHGTGGFASSPDEQFF.

This clonotype was picked up many times. The chain combines TRBV2 with TRBJ2-5, with TRBD1 identical over 7 bases. The CDR3 is 15 amino acids. Trimming cost V 1 base and J 0 bases; bases outside gene matches: 2. Germline values: CDR1 SNHLY, CDR2 FYNNEI. The CDR3: CASSEGGQNQETQYF. As DNA, the CDR3 is TGTGCCAGCAGTGAAGGGGGACAGAACCAAGAGACCCAGTACTTC.

This clonotype appeared many times. This chain connects TRBV20-1 to TRBJ2-5; tentatively, D is TRBD1 (6 bases). V gave up 1 base and J gave up 5 bases, with 11 bases separating them. The CDR3 is 13 amino acids. Germline lookup yields CDR1 DFQATT and CDR2 SNEGSKA (reference sequence). The CDR3: CSARGGGGETQYF. The CDR3 bases are TGCAGTGCTAGAGGAGGGGGTGGGGAGACCCAGTACTTC.

This clonotype has at least ten counts. This chain connects TRBV20-1 to TRBJ1-1; D is unresolved. The V gene lost 4 bases and the J gene lost 4 bases, with 13 bases spanning the gap. CDR1 and CDR2 from the germline V gene are DFQATT and SNEGSKA (reference sequence). This CDR3 is 13 amino acids long. The CDR3 DNA follows: TGCAGTGCTACCCGGACTAGAGGCACTGAAGCTTTCTTT. This gives the protein CSATRTRGTEAFF.

Judged by abundance, this clonotype is medium-sized (0.01 to 0.1%). The chain combines TRBV15 with TRBJ1-2; D gene uncertain. The germline CDR1 and CDR2 sequences are LNHNV and YYDKDF (reference sequence). V gave up 5 bases and J gave up 3 bases, with 7 bases separating them. CDR3 length equals 12 residues. CDR3 amino acids: CATSARHYGYTF. The CDR3, as DNA: TGTGCCACCAGCGCCCGCCACTATGGCTACACCTTC.

The chain recombines TRBV5-1 with TRBJ2-1, with 15 bases aligning to TRBD2. This CDR3 region has 16 residues. Germline lookup yields CDR1 SGHRS and CDR2 YFSETQ. V was clipped by 3 bases and J by 6 bases; unmatched bases: 4. CDR3 sequence reads: CASSWGLAGGPNEQFF. CDR3 nucleotides: TGCGCCAGCAGCTGGGGACTAGCGGGAGGACCCAATGAGCAGTTCTTC. Full variable domain (remainder filled in from reference TRBV5-1 and TRBJ2-1): KAGVTQTPRYLIKTRGQQVTLSCSPISGHRSVSWYQQTPGQGLQFLFEYFSETQRNKGNFPGRFSGRQFSNSRSEMNVSTLELGDSALYLCASSWGLAGGPNEQFFGPGTRLTVL.

The gene calls are TRBV27 and TRBJ1-1; D remains ambiguous. The germline V gene has CDR1 MNHEY and CDR2 SMNVEV (reference sequence). This CDR3 comprises 14 residues. V dropped 3 bases and J dropped 0 bases, with 8 bases sitting between them. The CDR3 sequence: CASSLREVNTEAFF. CDR3 bases: TGTGCCAGCAGTTTGCGAGAGGTGAACACTGAAGCTTTCTTT.

The genes are TRBV4-3 and TRBJ1-4, with TRBD1 matching 7 bases. V was pared by 2 bases and J by 1 base, with 1 base of the junction left unmatched. Per germline, CDR1 LGHNA and CDR2 YSLEER. CDR3 length equals 15 residues. The CDR3 spells CASSQRDRTNEKLFF. In DNA, the CDR3 is TGCGCCAGCAGCCAACGGGACAGAACTAATGAAAAACTGTTTTTT.

In regard to this clonotype: This may be a read error: a much more frequent sequence differs by one nucleotide. The chain uses TRBV5-1 and TRBJ1-4; no definite D call. Germline V gene sequence: CDR1 SGHRS, CDR2 YFSETQ. The CDR3 is made up of 14 amino acids. CDR3: CASSSQPENEKLSF. The CDR3 nucleotides are TGCGCCAGCAGCAGCCAGCCAGAAAATGAAAAACTGTCTTTT. The entire variable domain, with the rest obtained from reference TRBV5-1 and TRBJ1-4, is as follows: KAGVTQTPRYLIKTRGQQVTLSCSPISGHRSVSWYQQTPGQGLQFLFEYFSETQRNKGNFPGRFSGRQFSNSRSEMNVSTLELGDSALYLCASSSQPENEKLSFGSGTQLSVL.

For this clonotype: A much larger clone lies a single base off, so this may be a read error. The V gene is TRBV11-2, the J gene TRBJ2-7, with 7 bases fitting TRBD2. The CDR3 has 16 residues. The junction had 12 bases not matched to a gene; V was cut back by 5 bases and J by 2 bases. Germline lookup yields CDR1 SGHAT and CDR2 FQNNGV. CDR3 sequence reads: CASSLSRLARPYEQYF. As DNA, the CDR3 is TGTGCCAGCAGCCTCTCCCGACTAGCACGACCCTACGAGCAGTACTTC.

This clonotype has at least ten counts. The V gene is TRBV20-1, the J gene TRBJ2-7; maybe TRBD2 (8 bases). The CDR3 extends over 16 amino acids. V lost 0 bases and J lost 4, with 19 bases in between. The V gene's germline CDR1 is DFQATT and CDR2 SNEGSKA (reference sequence). The CDR3 nucleotides are TGCAGTGCTAGAGATCTCTTGCGGGGGGACAGTTACGAGCAGTACTTC. It encodes CSARDLLRGDSYEQYF.

The chain recombines TRBV27 with TRBJ2-2, with D unresolved. V was pared by 2 bases and J by 5 bases, with 6 bases between. The CDR3 sequence is 13 residues long. Germline CDR1 is MNHEY and CDR2 is SMNVEV (reference sequence). Here the CDR3 reads CASSLVATGELFF. The CDR3 nucleotides are TGTGCCAGCAGTTTAGTTGCTACCGGGGAGCTGTTTTTT.

This clonotype qualifies as medium-sized. V and J are TRBV10-3 and TRBJ1-5, with D maybe TRBD1 (6 bases). V lost 3 bases and J 3 bases, leaving 9 bases between the germline ends. The germline V gene encodes CDR1 ENHRY and CDR2 SYGVKD. This CDR3 spans 14 amino acids. The CDR3 sequence: CAISDWGANQPQHF. The DNA for the CDR3 is TGTGCCATCAGTGATTGGGGGGCCAATCAGCCCCAGCATTTT.

This clonotype was seen only a few times. The chain combines TRBV6-5 with TRBJ2-5; D not resolved. CDR1 is MNHEY, CDR2 SVGAGI, per germline. This CDR3 region has 14 residues. Trimming took off 2 bases at V and 4 bases at J, with 11 bases between the two ends. CDR3 region: CASSYGPERETQYF. The CDR3 DNA reads TGTGCCAGCAGTTACGGTCCCGAGAGAGAGACCCAGTACTTC.

Of note for this clonotype: At one end, the junction sequence differs from germline, possibly due to a read error. This rearrangement joins TRBV24-1 to TRBJ1-1, with D hard to call. Germline CDR1 reads KGHDR; CDR2 reads SFDVKD. CDR3 size: 12 residues. CDR3 protein: CATSGGNTEASF. CDR3 coding DNA: TGTGCCACCAGTGGGGGTAACACTGAAGCTTCCTTT.

This clonotype was observed many times. The V gene is TRBV11-2, the J gene TRBJ2-5; TRBD1 matches at 7 bases. The CDR3 length is 14 residues. Germline V lookup: CDR1 SGHAT, CDR2 FQNNGV. Germline trimming cut 3 bases from V and 5 bases from J; bases unmatched to any gene: 6. CDR3 in amino acids: CASSFNRGEETQYF. In DNA form, the CDR3 reads TGTGCCAGCAGCTTTAACAGGGGTGAGGAGACCCAGTACTTC.

By sample fraction, this clonotype is medium-sized. The CDR3 sequence: CASSSGDTIYF. CDR3 DNA: TGTGCCAGCAGCTCCGGTGACACCATATATTTT. The chain links TRBV7-9 to TRBJ1-3; D not resolved. Trimming stripped 4 bases from V and 8 bases from J, with 6 bases between. CDR1 is SEHNR, CDR2 FQNEAQ, per germline (reference sequence). The CDR3 extends over 11 amino acids.

The sample holds many counts of this clonotype. This chain links TRBV6-1 with TRBJ1-1; D is ambiguous. This CDR3 region has 13 residues. The germline V and J ends were trimmed by 8 bases and 1 base, with 11 bases remaining between them. Germline lookup yields CDR1 MNHNS and CDR2 SASEGT. CDR3 DNA: TGTGCCAGCGGCGGGGTGGCGAACACTGAAGCTTTCTTT. Translating gives CASGGVANTEAFF.

This clonotype was seen ten or more times. The chain carries TRBV9 and TRBJ2-2, with TRBD1 as a possible D gene (5 bases). Germline V gene data show CDR1 as SGDLS and CDR2 as YYNGEE. V shed 2 bases and J shed 1 base, with 6 bases lying between them. The length of the CDR3 is 14 residues. The CDR3 spells CASSVGQNTGELFF. CDR3 coding DNA: TGTGCCAGCAGCGTCGGACAGAACACCGGGGAGCTGTTTTTT.

This clonotype was seen a single time. The chain carries TRBV24-1 and TRBJ2-1, with D unclear. The length of the CDR3 is 13 residues. The germline V gene has CDR1 KGHDR and CDR2 SFDVKD. Trimming shortened V by 8 bases and J by 0 bases, and 7 bases separated the two germline ends. The CDR3 nucleotides read TGTGCCACCACCGACACCTCCTACAATGAGCAGTTCTTC. As protein: CATTDTSYNEQFF.

The chain uses TRBV19 and TRBJ1-2; TRBD1 is a possible D gene (6 bases). Germline-derived CDR1 and CDR2 are LNHDA and SQIVND (reference sequence). CDR3 size: 16 residues. Deletions cut 2 bases from V and 7 bases from J, with 20 bases between. The CDR3 DNA follows: TGTGCCAGTAGTATATACAGGGTGTCGCAAACCACTGGCTACACCTTC. Its protein is CASSIYRVSQTTGYTF.

The rearrangement links TRBV6-2 or TRBV6-3 to TRBJ1-2; tentative D call: TRBD1 (5 bases). The CDR3 extends over 17 amino acids. The V end was cut by 2 bases, the J end by 2 bases, with 18 bases between. Germline loops: CDR1 MNHEY, CDR2 SVGEGT. In nucleotides, the CDR3 is TGTGCCAGCAGTTACCCTACTCGTGGCAGGGAGAACTATGGCTACACCTTC. Its protein is CASSYPTRGRENYGYTF.

This clonotype was counted ten times or more. This sequence joins TRBV19 and TRBJ2-3; a possible D gene is TRBD2 (6 bases). Looked up from germline, CDR1 is LNHDA and CDR2 is SQIVND (reference sequence). This CDR3 has 17 amino acids. V was shortened by 4 bases and J by 1 base, with 18 bases between the two germline ends. As DNA, the CDR3 is TGTGCCAGTAGTAATCGGGGTGGTGCGGGGCGCACAGATACGCAGTATTTT. Residues: CASSNRGGAGRTDTQYF.